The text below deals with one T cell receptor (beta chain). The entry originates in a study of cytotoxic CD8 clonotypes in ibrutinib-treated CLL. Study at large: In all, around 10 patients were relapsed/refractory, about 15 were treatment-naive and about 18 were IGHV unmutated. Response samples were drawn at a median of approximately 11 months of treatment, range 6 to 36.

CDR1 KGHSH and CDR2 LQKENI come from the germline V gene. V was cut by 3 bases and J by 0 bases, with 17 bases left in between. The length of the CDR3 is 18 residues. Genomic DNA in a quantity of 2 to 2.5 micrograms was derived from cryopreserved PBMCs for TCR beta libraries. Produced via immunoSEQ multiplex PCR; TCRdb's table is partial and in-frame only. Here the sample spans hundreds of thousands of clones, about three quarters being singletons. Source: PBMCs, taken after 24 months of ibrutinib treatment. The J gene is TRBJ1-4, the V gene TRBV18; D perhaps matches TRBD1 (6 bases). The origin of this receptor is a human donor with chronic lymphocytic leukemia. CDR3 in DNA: TGTGCCAGCTCACCGAAGCGGACAGCCCTTGCAACTAATGAAAAACTGTTTTTT. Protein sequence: CASSPKRTALATNEKLFF.